These T cell receptor beta chains were read from a single sample in a study of blood T cells in healthy people across ages. TCRdb used MiXCR to reprocess the 5' RACE reads, holding one entry per CDR3 protein. Of approximately 600,000 distinct CDR3 sequences in the sample, about 53% were seen once. The specimen sequenced was blood. The receptors shown here come from a man in his sixties in good health. Both conserved end residues are part of each CDR3. D genes are given only for firm matches. Rows give clone size only sometimes, using once, few, many, or a class for an expanded clone.

D gene | J gene | clone size | V gene | CDR3 protein | CDR3 DNA
TRBD2 | TRBJ2-7 | many | TRBV6-1 | CASIGGGLAYEQYF | TGTGCCAGCATCGGCGGGGGACTAGCTTACGAGCAGTACTTC
. | TRBJ2-1 | . | TRBV24-1 | CATSDPLLADEQFF | TGTGCCACCAGTGATCCCCTACTAGCCGATGAGCAGTTCTTC
TRBD2 | TRBJ2-4 | . | TRBV7-2 | CASSLAWGGREQYF | TGTGCCAGCAGCTTAGCTTGGGGGGGTAGAGAGCAGTACTTC
TRBD1 | TRBJ2-7 | . | TRBV12-3/TRBV12-4 | CASRGTARNEQYF | TGTGCCAGCAGAGGGACAGCGAGGAACGAGCAGTACTTC
. | TRBJ1-5 | few | TRBV20-1 | CSATDPGQPQHF | TGCAGTGCTACCGACCCGGGACAGCCCCAGCATTTT
TRBD1 | TRBJ1-2 | . | TRBV4-1 | CASSQGRTGGGYTF | TGCGCCAGCAGCCAAGGGCGGACAGGGGGCGGCTACACCTTC
TRBD2 | TRBJ2-7 | . | TRBV9 | CASSVGGGLIYEQYF | TGTGCCAGCAGCGTAGGGGGAGGGCTGATCTACGAGCAGTACTTC
. | TRBJ1-6 | . | TRBV10-3 | CAISEVPGSPLHF | TGTGCCATCAGTGAGGTGCCGGGATCACCCCTCCACTTT
. | TRBJ2-7 | . | TRBV4-1 | CASSQSPGVSYEQYF | TGCGCCAGCAGCCAGAGCCCAGGGGTTAGCTACGAGCAGTACTTC
TRBD1 | TRBJ1-1 | . | TRBV12-3/TRBV12-4 | CASSLAQGGTEAFF | TGTGCCAGCAGTTTAGCCCAGGGGGGCACTGAAGCTTTCTTT
TRBD1 | TRBJ2-5 | once | TRBV7-9 | CASSWDRGQEAQYF | TGTGCCAGCAGCTGGGACAGGGGCCAAGAGGCCCAGTACTTC
TRBD1 | TRBJ2-4 | . | TRBV29-1 | CSVSGGRGIQYF | TGCAGCGTCTCAGGGGGCAGGGGCATTCAGTACTTC
. | TRBJ2-1 | few | TRBV12-3/TRBV12-4 | CASSLGGASYNEQFF | TGTGCCAGCAGTTTGGGGGGCGCTTCGTACAATGAGCAGTTCTTC
. | TRBJ1-6 | . | TRBV4-2 | CASSQAGMANSPLHF | TGTGCCAGCAGCCAAGCTGGGATGGCGAATTCACCCCTCCACTTT
. | TRBJ2-4 | few | TRBV7-8 | CASSLGTGDNIQYF | TGTGCCAGCAGCTTAGGCACAGGAGACAACATTCAGTACTTC
TRBD2 | TRBJ2-7 | . | TRBV7-2 | CASSVSGGALYNEQYF | TGTGCCAGCAGCGTTAGCGGGGGGGCCCTCTACAATGAGCAGTACTTC
. | TRBJ1-1 | . | TRBV28 | CASSLSHWGYGEAFF | TGTGCCAGCAGTTTATCGCACTGGGGTTACGGTGAAGCTTTCTTT
TRBD1 | TRBJ1-2 | few | TRBV3-1 | CASSRRQGADGYTF | TGTGCCAGCAGCCGTCGACAGGGGGCGGATGGCTACACCTTC
TRBD1 | TRBJ1-5 | . | TRBV29-1 | CSVGDSQGDQPQHF | TGCAGCGTTGGGGACAGCCAAGGGGATCAGCCCCAGCATTTT
. | TRBJ2-5 | . | TRBV12-3/TRBV12-4 | CASSLTGSWWQETQYF | TGTGCCAGCAGTTTGACTGGGAGTTGGTGGCAAGAGACCCAGTACTTC
. | TRBJ1-2 | . | TRBV4-2 | CASSQVAGPNYGYTF | TGTGCCAGCAGCCAAGTGGCAGGGCCGAACTATGGCTACACCTTC